This section outlines one T cell receptor (beta chain) sequence together with its context. As yet, its antigen is unknown. The entry originates in a study of OX40 agonist ivuxolimab in advanced cancers. Study in general: The study treated patients with ivuxolimab, an agonistic anti-OX40 (CD134) antibody. At 0.01 to 10 mg/kg, ivuxolimab was administered intravenously to patients every 2 weeks. Notes on the study in general: Relative to CD4+, CD8+ T cells held more expanded clones on average.

Baseline, cycle 4 day 1, and cycle 7 day 1 were the blood sampling points. The CDR3 has 13 amino acids. Germline CDR1 and CDR2: ENHRY and SYGVKD. The ends were cut back, 7 bases at V and 5 bases at J, with 13 bases in the middle. Only in-frame clones appear in the TCRdb table, and some are missing; sequencing was by immunoSEQ multiplex PCR. The sample records about 67,000 clones, about 84% being singletons. This sequence joins TRBV10-3 and TRBJ2-3; no clear D gene. The source of this sequence is an adult with an advanced solid tumor such as melanoma, head and neck, liver or kidney cancer. The sample here was CD4+ or CD8+ T cells sorted from blood, taken in a trial of the OX40 agonist ivuxolimab. CDR3 DNA sequence: TGTGCCATCAAATATAGCAGTAAAGATACGCAGTATTTT. Protein product: CAIKYSSKDTQYF.